This is a list of T cell receptor beta chains from one sample in a study of radiotherapy plus CTLA-4 blockade in lung cancer. TCRdb's table, derived via immunoSEQ multiplex PCR, lists solely in-frame clones and lacks some. The table lists 35,000 to 50,000 clones, approximately 73% of them singletons. The sample in question was peripheral blood, obtained from a patient treated with radiotherapy plus ipilimumab. The receptors shown here come from a human donor with non-small cell lung cancer who had a complete response to radiotherapy plus ipilimumab. Both conserved end residues are part of each CDR3. Each record gives: J gene, V gene, D gene, clone size, CDR3 protein, CDR3 DNA. A D gene is named only where the DNA matches it firmly. Expanded clones get a size class; other rows say once, few or many, or leave the size out.

j_gene: TRBJ2-7
v_gene: TRBV7-2
d_gene: TRBD1
abundance: once
CDR3aa: CASSQRTGGTYEQYF
CDR3nt: TGTGCCAGCAGCCAACGGACAGGGGGAACCTACGAGCAGTACTTC

j_gene: TRBJ1-4
v_gene: TRBV11-2
d_gene: .
abundance: once
CDR3aa: CASSLGFSGIREKLFF
CDR3nt: TGTGCCAGCAGCTTAGGTTTTTCGGGAATTCGGGAAAAACTGTTTTTT

j_gene: TRBJ2-7
v_gene: TRBV10-3
d_gene: .
abundance: .
CDR3aa: CAISVGGTPNYEQYF
CDR3nt: TGTGCCATCAGTGTTGGCGGAACACCCAACTACGAGCAGTACTTC

j_gene: TRBJ1-1
v_gene: TRBV9
d_gene: TRBD1
abundance: .
CDR3aa: CASTNQGAWTEAFF
CDR3nt: TGTGCCAGCACCAACCAGGGGGCTTGGACTGAAGCTTTCTTT

j_gene: TRBJ2-5
v_gene: TRBV7-2
d_gene: .
abundance: .
CDR3aa: CASSLGILEGETQYF
CDR3nt: TGTGCCAGCAGCTTAGGTATATTGGAGGGAGAGACCCAGTACTTC

j_gene: TRBJ1-4
v_gene: TRBV6-1
d_gene: .
abundance: .
CDR3aa: CASSDNLGLWREKLFF
CDR3nt: TGTGCCAGCAGTGATAACCTGGGACTTTGGCGAGAAAAACTGTTTTTT

j_gene: TRBJ1-2
v_gene: TRBV30
d_gene: .
abundance: few
CDR3aa: CAWSLGRNYGYTF
CDR3nt: TGTGCCTGGAGTCTGGGCAGAAACTATGGCTACACCTTC

j_gene: TRBJ2-6
v_gene: TRBV7-9
d_gene: .
abundance: few
CDR3aa: CASSPEGYSGANVLTF
CDR3nt: TGTGCCAGCAGCCCAGAGGGATACTCTGGGGCCAACGTCCTGACTTTC

j_gene: TRBJ1-2
v_gene: TRBV4-1
d_gene: .
abundance: .
CDR3aa: CASSQGNVGGYGYTF
CDR3nt: TGCGCCAGCAGCCAAGGCAACGTCGGGGGCTATGGCTACACCTTC

j_gene: TRBJ2-1
v_gene: TRBV10-1
d_gene: .
abundance: .
CDR3aa: CASSRDTSSYNEQFF
CDR3nt: TGCGCCAGCAGTCGGGACACCTCGTCCTACAATGAGCAGTTCTTC

j_gene: TRBJ1-2
v_gene: TRBV7-2
d_gene: .
abundance: .
CDR3aa: CASSLLQEGYGYTF
CDR3nt: TGTGCCAGCAGCTTATTACAAGAGGGCTATGGCTACACCTTC

j_gene: TRBJ2-7
v_gene: TRBV28
d_gene: TRBD1
abundance: .
CDR3aa: CASSASGTGGNEQYF
CDR3nt: TGTGCCAGCAGTGCATCCGGGACAGGGGGCAACGAGCAGTACTTC

j_gene: TRBJ2-3
v_gene: TRBV5-1
d_gene: .
abundance: once
CDR3aa: CASTTIPLSTDTQYF
CDR3nt: TGCGCCAGCACGACTATCCCCCTTAGCACAGATACGCAGTATTTT

j_gene: TRBJ2-1
v_gene: TRBV5-1
d_gene: TRBD2
abundance: once
CDR3aa: CASSGGLAGGGHEQFF
CDR3nt: TGCGCCAGCAGCGGGGGACTAGCGGGAGGAGGCCATGAGCAGTTCTTC

j_gene: TRBJ2-2
v_gene: TRBV18
d_gene: .
abundance: once
CDR3aa: CASSPAARANTGELFF
CDR3nt: TGTGCCAGCTCACCGGCGGCCAGGGCGAACACCGGGGAGCTGTTTTTT